This T cell receptor (beta chain) was documented in a study of cytomegalovirus exposure and HLA in healthy donors. V lost 1 base and J lost 9; bases outside the gene matches: 7. Germline CDR1 reads SGHVS; CDR2 reads FQNEAQ. The CDR3 covers 15 residues. PCR involved 60 Vbeta and 13 Jbeta primers. Assay: immunoSEQ multiplex PCR; the TCRdb copy retains only in-frame clones and omits some. The data contain under 200,000 clones, 60% to 85% of them seen just once; the ten biggest clones take up under 1.5%. This clone was picked up a small number of times. Its antigen remains unknown. Study conclusions and caveats: TCR beta sequences reportedly predicted most subjects' HLA-A and HLA-B alleles accurately. Roughly even sequencing depth across donors was the assumption behind the presence/absence analyses.

The sequencing input was PBMCs. The sequence derives from a woman in her twenties or thirties in good health and CMV-seronegative. The chain uses TRBV7-8 and TRBJ2-1, with 9 positions matching TRBD2. The CDR3 loop reads CASSLDSGGLSEQFF. The CDR3 DNA reads TGTGCCAGCAGCTTAGATAGCGGGGGATTGTCTGAGCAGTTCTTC.